This T cell receptor beta chain was obtained from a study of CD8+ T cells in alopecia areata. The overall study: At a dose of 5 to 10 mg twice daily, oral tofacitinib was given to treated patients.

Findings and limits, study-wide: The study found higher clonality in lesional than normal scalp, especially in alopecia totalis/universalis.

Concerning this clone: Its antigen is undetermined.

Following extraction, RNA underwent reverse transcription to cDNA, which served as the sequencing template. Using immunoSEQ multiplex PCR, the repertoire was profiled, and TCRdb retains in-frame clones only, with some absent. The sample shows tens of thousands of clones, roughly three fifths of them seen only once. The germline V gene encodes CDR1 SEHNR and CDR2 FQNEAQ (reference sequence). V lost 3 bases and J lost 3, with 11 bases in between. The CDR3 totals 14 residues. This chain links TRBV7-9 with TRBJ2-5; D is tentatively TRBD1 or TRBD2 (5 bases each). The sample in question was CD8+ T cells sorted from blood, obtained at week 0. The TCR comes from a human donor with alopecia areata. The CDR3 spells CASSFRDGKETQYF. The DNA of the CDR3 is TGTGCCAGCAGCTTCCGGGACGGGAAAGAGACCCAGTACTTC.